This T cell receptor (beta chain) was identified during a study of blood T cell repertoires in COVID-19. In the study overall: T cells, B-cell-depleted T cells, or PBMCs provided the cDNA or gDNA that served as material.

Profiling relied on immunoSEQ multiplex PCR, and the TCRdb table lists in-frame clones only, not all of them. Of 95,000 to 120,000 clones in the sample, more than 65% are singletons; the top ten hold 1.5% to 1.7%. This clone occurred a few times. The sequenced material came from peripheral blood. This TCR was recovered from a man in his forties or fifties with acute or convalescent COVID-19.

DNA for the CDR3: TGTGCCAGCAGTATTGGGACAGGGGTCGGCTACACCTTC. Encoded protein: CASSIGTGVGYTF. V and J are TRBV7-9 and TRBJ1-2, with 10 nucleotides matching TRBD1. Trimming at V came to 6 bases and at J to 8 bases, leaving 6 bases not matched to a gene. Germline loops: CDR1 SEHNR, CDR2 FQNEAQ (reference sequence). The CDR3 totals 13 residues.